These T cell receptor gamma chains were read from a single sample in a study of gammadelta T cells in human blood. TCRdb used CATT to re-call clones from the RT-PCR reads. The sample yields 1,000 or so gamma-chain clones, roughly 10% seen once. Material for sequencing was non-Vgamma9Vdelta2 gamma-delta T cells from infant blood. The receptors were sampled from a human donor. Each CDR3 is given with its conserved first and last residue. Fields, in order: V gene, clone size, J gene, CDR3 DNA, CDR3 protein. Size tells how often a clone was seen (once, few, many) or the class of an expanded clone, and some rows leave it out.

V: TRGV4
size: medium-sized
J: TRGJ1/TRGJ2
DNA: TGTGCCACCTGGGATGGGCTGGTTATAAAACTCTTT
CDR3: CATWDGLVIKLF

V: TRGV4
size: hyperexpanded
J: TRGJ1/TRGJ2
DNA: TGTGCCACCTGGTTATATTATAAGAAACTCTTT
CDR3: CATWLYYKKLF

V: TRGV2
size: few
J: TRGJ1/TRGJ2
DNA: TGTGCCACCTGGGACGAAGACTTCCCCAATTATTATAAGAAACTCTTT
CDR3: CATWDEDFPNYYKKLF

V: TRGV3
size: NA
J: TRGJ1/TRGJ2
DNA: TGTGCCACCTGGGACAAGGTGGGGGTGACTTATTATAAGAAACTCTTT
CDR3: CATWDKVGVTYYKKLF

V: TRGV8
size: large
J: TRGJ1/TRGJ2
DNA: TGTGCCACCTGGGATAGTCGGCGGGGTTATAAGAAACTCTTT
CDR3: CATWDSRRGYKKLF

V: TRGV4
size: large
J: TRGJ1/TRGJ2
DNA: TGTGCCACCTGGGATCCGTACTACCCACCGAGATTGCCAGATTATTATAAGAAACTCTTT
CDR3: CATWDPYYPPRLPDYYKKLF

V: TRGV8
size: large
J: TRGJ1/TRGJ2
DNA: TGTGCCACCTGGGATTGTACTAAGAAACTCTTT
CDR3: CATWDCTKKLF

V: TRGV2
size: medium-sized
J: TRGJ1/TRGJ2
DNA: TGTGCCACCTGGGACGGGCCGGGTTATAAGAAACTCTTT
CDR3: CATWDGPGYKKLF

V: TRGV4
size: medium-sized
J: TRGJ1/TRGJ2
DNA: TGTGCCACCTGGGACCAAAATTATTATAAGAAACTCTTT
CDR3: CATWDQNYYKKLF

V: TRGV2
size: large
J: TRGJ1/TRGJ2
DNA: TGTGCCACCTGGGACGGGCAGAATTATTATAAGAAACTCTTT
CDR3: CATWDGQNYYKKLF

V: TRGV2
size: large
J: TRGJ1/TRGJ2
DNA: TGTGCCACCTGGGACTCGAATTATTATAAGAAACTCTTT
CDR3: CATWDSNYYKKLF

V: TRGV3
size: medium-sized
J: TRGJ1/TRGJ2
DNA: TGTGCCACCTGGGACAGGCAGGGATATAAGAAACTCTTT
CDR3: CATWDRQGYKKLF

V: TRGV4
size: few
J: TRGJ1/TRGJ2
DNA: TGTGCCACCTGGGACGCGGGGTATAAGAAACTCTTT
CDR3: CATWDAGYKKLF

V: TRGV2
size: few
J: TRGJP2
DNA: TGTGCCACCTGGGGGGGGCTTAGTAGTGATTGGATCAAGACGTTT
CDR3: CATWGGLSSDWIKTF

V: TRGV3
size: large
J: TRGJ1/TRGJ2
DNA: TGTGCCACCTGGGACAGGAATTATTATAAGAAACTCTTT
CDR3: CATWDRNYYKKLF

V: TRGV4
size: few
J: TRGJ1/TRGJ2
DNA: TGTGCCACCTGGGATGGGCCGTCGAAGGGATATTATAAGAAACTCTTT
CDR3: CATWDGPSKGYYKKLF

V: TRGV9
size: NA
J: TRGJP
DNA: TGTGCCTTGTGGGAGGTAGAGTTGGGCAAAAAAATCAAGGTATTT
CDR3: CALWEVELGKKIKVF

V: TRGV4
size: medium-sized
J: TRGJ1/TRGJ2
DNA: TGTGCCACCTGGGATGGGCCAAGGGGATATTATAAGAAACTCTTT
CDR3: CATWDGPRGYYKKLF

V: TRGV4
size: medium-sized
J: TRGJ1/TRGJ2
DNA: TGTGCCACCTGGGATGGGCCCTTGCTGGGGAAGAAACTCTTT
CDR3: CATWDGPLLGKKLF

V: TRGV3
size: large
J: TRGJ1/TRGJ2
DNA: TGTGCCACCTGGGACGTGCTTTATAAGAAACTCTTT
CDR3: CATWDVLYKKLF

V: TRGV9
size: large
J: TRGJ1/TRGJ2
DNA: TGTGCCTTGTGGGAGGTAATCTTCGGGCCTTATTATAAGAAACTCTTT
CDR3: CALWEVIFGPYYKKLF

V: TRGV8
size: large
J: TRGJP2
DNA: TGTGCCACCTGGGATATCCCGCAATATAGTAGTGATTGGATCAAGACGTTT
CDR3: CATWDIPQYSSDWIKTF

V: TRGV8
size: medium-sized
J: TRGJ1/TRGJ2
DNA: TGTGCCACCTGGGATAGGCCTTCGGGTTATTATAAGAAACTCTTT
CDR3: CATWDRPSGYYKKLF

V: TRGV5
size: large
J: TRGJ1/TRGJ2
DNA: TGTGCCACCTGGTCCTCCTTTCCCTATTATAAGAAACTCTTT
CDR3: CATWSSFPYYKKLF

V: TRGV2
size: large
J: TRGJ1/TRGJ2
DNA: TGTGCCACCTGGGACGGACATAAGAAACTCTTT
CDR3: CATWDGHKKLF

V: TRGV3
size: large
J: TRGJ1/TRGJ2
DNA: TGTGCCACCTGGGACAGGCGGTGTTATAAGAAACTCTTT
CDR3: CATWDRRCYKKLF

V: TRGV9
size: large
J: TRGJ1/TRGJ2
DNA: TGTGCCTTGTGTTGGGATAAGAAACTCTTT
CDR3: CALCWDKKLF

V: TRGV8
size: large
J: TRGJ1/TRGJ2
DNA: TGTGCCACCTGGGATTATTATAAGAAACTCTTT
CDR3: CATWDYYKKLF

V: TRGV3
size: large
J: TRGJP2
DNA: TGTGCCACCTGGGACGGACATAGTAGTGATTGGATCAAGACGTTT
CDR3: CATWDGHSSDWIKTF

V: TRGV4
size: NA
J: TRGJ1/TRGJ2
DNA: TGTGCCACCTGGGATGGGCCGGAGTTGTATTATAAGAAACTCTTT
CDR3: CATWDGPELYYKKLF

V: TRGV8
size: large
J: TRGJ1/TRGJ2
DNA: TGTGCCACCTGGGATCGCTTTTATTATAAGAAACTCTTT
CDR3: CATWDRFYYKKLF

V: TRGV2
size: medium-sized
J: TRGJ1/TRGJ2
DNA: TGTGCCACCTGGGACAGACACCCTTATAAGAAACTCTTT
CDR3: CATWDRHPYKKLF

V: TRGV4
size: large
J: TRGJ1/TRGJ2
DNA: TGTGCCACCTGGGATAGTGAGAATTATTATAAGAAACTCTTT
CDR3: CATWDSENYYKKLF

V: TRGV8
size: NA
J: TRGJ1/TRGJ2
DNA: TGTGCCACCTGGGATAGGAGGCAGAAACTCTTT
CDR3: CATWDRRQKLF

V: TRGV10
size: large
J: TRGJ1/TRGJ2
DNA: TGTGCTGCGTGGGATTATAAAGAGAAACTCTTT
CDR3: CAAWDYKEKLF

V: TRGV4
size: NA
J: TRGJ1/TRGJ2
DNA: TGTGCCACCTGGGATGGCAAATATTATAAGAAACTCTTT
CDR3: CATWDGKYYKKLF

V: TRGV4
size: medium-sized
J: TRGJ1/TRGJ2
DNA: TGTGCCACCTGGGATGGCCTGAATTATTATAAGAAACTCTTT
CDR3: CATWDGLNYYKKLF

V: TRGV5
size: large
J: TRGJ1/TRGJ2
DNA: TGTGCCACCTGGGACAGGCGGCATTATAAGAAACTCTTT
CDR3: CATWDRRHYKKLF

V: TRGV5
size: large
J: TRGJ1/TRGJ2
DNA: TGTGCCACCTGGGATTGGCCCGGTAAGAAACTCTTT
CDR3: CATWDWPGKKLF

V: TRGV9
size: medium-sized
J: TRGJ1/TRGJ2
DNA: TGTGCCTTGTGGGAGGCCCCATGGGGTTATAAGAAACTCTTT
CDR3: CALWEAPWGYKKLF

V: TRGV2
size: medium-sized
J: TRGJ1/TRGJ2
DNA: TGTGCCACCTGGGACGGGGATTATAAGAAACTCTTT
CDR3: CATWDGDYKKLF

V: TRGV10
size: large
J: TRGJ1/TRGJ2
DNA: TGTGCTGCGTGGGCCCCAGGGAAACTCTTT
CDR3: CAAWAPGKLF

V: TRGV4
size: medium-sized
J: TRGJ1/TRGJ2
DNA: TGTGCCACCTGGGATGGCCTGGGGTATAAGAAACTCTTT
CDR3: CATWDGLGYKKLF

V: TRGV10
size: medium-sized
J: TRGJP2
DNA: TGTGCTTTCTTTAGTGATTGGATCAAGACGTTT
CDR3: CAFFSDWIKTF

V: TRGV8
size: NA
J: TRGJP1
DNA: TGTGCCACACTACCACCGGGGGGTGAGGGATGGTTCAAGATATTT
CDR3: CATLPPGGEGWFKIF

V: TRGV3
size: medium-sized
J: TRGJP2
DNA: TGTGCCACCTGGGACAGCCCTAGTGATTGGATCAAGACGTTT
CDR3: CATWDSPSDWIKTF

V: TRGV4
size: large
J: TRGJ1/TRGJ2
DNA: TGTGCCACCTGGTGGGGAAATTTATATTATAAGAAACTCTTT
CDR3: CATWWGNLYYKKLF

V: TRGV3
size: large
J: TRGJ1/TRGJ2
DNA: TGTGCCACCTGGGACAGGCCGGATTATTATAAGAAACTCTTT
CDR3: CATWDRPDYYKKLF